This T cell receptor beta chain was recorded in a study of T cell repertoires in cytomegalovirus infection. Study context: Signatures in public TCR beta sequences pointed to both CMV infection and matching HLA type. Study outcomes and limitations: There were carriers of CMV plus the relevant HLA, and cumulative public TCR beta family frequency identified them. It was HLA-C-restricted CMV-specific TCR beta clonotypes that dominated the response ex vivo.

CDR1 MNHEY and CDR2 SVGAGI come from the germline V gene. This CDR3 spans 11 amino acids. Worth noting for this clonotype: The target antigen is unknown. A read error may produce the germline difference seen at one junction end.

One entry per CDR3 protein, called by TCRdb with MiXCR from the reads. This sample has around 530,000 distinct CDR3 sequences, with about 15% found just once. The clonotype was recovered from a human donor in good health (CMV status not recorded). Some clones in this sample may be carry-over from other donors' samples. The J gene is TRBJ2-7, the V gene TRBV6-5; weak D call: TRBD2 (6 bases). The sequencing input was CD8+ T cells from PBMCs. The CDR3 region has the DNA TGCGCCGCCGGGAGCTCCTACGAGCAGTACTTC. This sequence encodes CAAGSSYEQYF.